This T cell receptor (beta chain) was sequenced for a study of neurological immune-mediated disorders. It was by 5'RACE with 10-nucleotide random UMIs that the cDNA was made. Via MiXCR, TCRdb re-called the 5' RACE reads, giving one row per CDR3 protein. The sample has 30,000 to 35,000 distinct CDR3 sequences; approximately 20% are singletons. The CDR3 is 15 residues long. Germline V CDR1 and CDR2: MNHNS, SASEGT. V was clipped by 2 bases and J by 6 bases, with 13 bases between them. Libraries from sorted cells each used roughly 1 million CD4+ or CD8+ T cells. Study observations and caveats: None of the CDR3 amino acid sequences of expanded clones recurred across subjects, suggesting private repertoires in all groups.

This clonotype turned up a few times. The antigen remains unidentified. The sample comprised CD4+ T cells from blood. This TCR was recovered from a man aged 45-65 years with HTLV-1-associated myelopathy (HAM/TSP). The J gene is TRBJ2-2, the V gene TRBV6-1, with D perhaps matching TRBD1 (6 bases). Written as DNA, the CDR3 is TGTGCCAGCAGTGAAAGTGGACAGTCTCCCGGGGAGCTGTTTTTT. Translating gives CASSESGQSPGELFF.